The entry below gives a single TCR beta chain sequence along with its context. Mismatch with germline at one junction end may stem from a read error. The source of the sample is a study of T cell changes during pregnancy in multiple sclerosis. The method was immunoSEQ multiplex PCR; TCRdb's version includes in-frame clones alone and lacks a portion of them. In the table there are about 69,000 clones, roughly 90% of which are singletons. Germline V gene data show CDR1 as SSHAT and CDR2 as FNYEAQ (reference sequence). The length of the CDR3 is 15 residues. The chain carries TRBV7-7 and TRBJ2-2; 9 bases align to TRBD1. Sample: peripheral blood, taken in the third trimester of pregnancy. This clonotype was sampled from a female donor with multiple sclerosis, enrolled in a pregnancy study. The chain's CDR3 is CASSSLTGGPGELFF. CDR3 nucleotides: TGTGCTAGCAGCTCACTTACAGGGGGCCCCGGGGAGCTGTTTTTT.